These T cell receptor beta chains were read from a single sample in a study of cytomegalovirus exposure and HLA in healthy donors. The method was immunoSEQ multiplex PCR; TCRdb's version includes in-frame clones alone and lacks a portion of them. Of about 82,000 clones detected, 60% to 80% appear once; the ten largest clones hold 2.5% to 4%. Sequencing was done on a sample of PBMCs. The source of these receptors is a man aged 50 to 59 in good health and CMV-seronegative. The CDR3 runs from the conserved cysteine through the conserved F or W. Each record gives: clone size, V gene, D gene, J gene, CDR3 DNA, CDR3 protein. The D gene is left open where the match is weak. Only part of the rows carry a size: once, few, many, or a class if the clone is expanded.

.,TRBV18,.,TRBJ1-5,TGTGCCAGCTCACCAAGAGGTGAGGGCAATCAGCCCCAGCATTTT,CASSPRGEGNQPQHF
.,TRBV5-1,.,TRBJ2-3,TGCGCCAGCAGCTTGGCCGAGGGCCGAGGCACAGATACGCAGTATTTT,CASSLAEGRGTDTQYF
.,TRBV4-2,TRBD2,TRBJ2-7,TGTGCCAGCAGCCAGCAGCGGGGGGGTACTGAAAAGCAGTACTTC,CASSQQRGGTEKQYF
.,TRBV7-9,TRBD1,TRBJ2-7,TGTGCCAGCAGCGCCGGGGACAGGACCGCTTACGAGCAGTACTTC,CASSAGDRTAYEQYF
few,TRBV10-3,.,TRBJ1-1,TGTGCCATCCGGGGGGAGGGAAGGAACACTGAAGCTTTCTTT,CAIRGEGRNTEAFF
.,TRBV30,.,TRBJ1-1,TGTGCCTGGAGTCGGGGGTTGGCGGCTTTCTTT,CAWSRGLAAFF
.,TRBV5-1,.,TRBJ1-6,TGCGCCAGCAGCCTAAGGGGCCTCCATAATTCACCCCTCCACTTT,CASSLRGLHNSPLHF
.,TRBV18,TRBD1,TRBJ2-7,TGTGCCAGCTCACTCGACCGGGACAGGGGTTTGTACGAGCAGTACTTC,CASSLDRDRGLYEQYF
.,TRBV4-1,.,TRBJ1-4,TGCGCCAGCAGCCAAGATCCAGGGAGGGGACACCCGACGACTAATGAAAAACTGTTTTTT,CASSQDPGRGHPTTNEKLFF
.,TRBV6-1,.,TRBJ2-2,TGTGCCGCCGCGAGTGGACAGAGGACTACCGGGGAGCTGTTTTTT,CAAASGQRTTGELFF
.,TRBV5-1,TRBD2,TRBJ2-3,TGCGCCAGCAGCTTCGCGGGGGGGCCCTCAGATACGCAGTATTTT,CASSFAGGPSDTQYF
.,TRBV5-5,TRBD1,TRBJ2-5,TGTGCCAGCAGCATTCCTGACAGGGGTCCAGAGACCCAGTACTTC,CASSIPDRGPETQYF
.,TRBV19,.,TRBJ2-6,TGTGCCAGTAGTACGGACAGCTCTGGGGCCAACGTCCTGACTTTC,CASSTDSSGANVLTF
few,TRBV5-4,.,TRBJ1-6,TGTGCCAGCAGCTATGCAGGGAGGGATTCACCCCTCCACTTT,CASSYAGRDSPLHF
.,TRBV7-6,.,TRBJ1-6,TGTGCCAGCAGCGCCACAAATAATTCACCCCTCCACTTT,CASSATNNSPLHF
.,TRBV5-1,TRBD1,TRBJ2-6,TGCGCCAGCAGCAGTGGGGACAGGTTATTAAGGGCCAACGTCCTGACTTTC,CASSSGDRLLRANVLTF
.,TRBV5-1,.,TRBJ2-3,TGCGCCAGCAGCTCCAAAACAGATACGCAGTATTTT,CASSSKTDTQYF
.,TRBV27,TRBD1,TRBJ2-7,TGTGCCAGCAGTTTCGCAGGGGGCTGGTCCTACGAGCAGTACTTC,CASSFAGGWSYEQYF
.,TRBV4-3,TRBD2,TRBJ2-1,TGCGCCAGCAGCCGATGGACTAGCGGGGGGGCTGAGCAGTTCTTC,CASSRWTSGGAEQFF